Presented here are 27 T cell receptor beta chains from one specimen sequenced in a study of cytomegalovirus exposure and HLA in healthy donors. The PCR made use of 60 Vbeta and 13 Jbeta primers. Produced via immunoSEQ multiplex PCR; TCRdb's table is partial and in-frame only. The sample holds about 54,000 clones. Sample: PBMCs. The receptor source for this set is a woman aged 40 to 55 in good health and CMV-seronegative.

V is TRBV18 and J is TRBJ1-2; 8 nucleotides align to TRBD1. Trimming at V came to 3 bases and at J to 4 bases, leaving 1 base not matched to a gene. Germline CDR1 is KGHSH and CDR2 is LQKENI. The CDR3 has 13 residues. The CDR3 spells CASSPDRAYGYTF. In nucleotides, the CDR3 is TGTGCCAGCTCACCGGACAGGGCCTATGGCTACACCTTC.

To note about this clone: One junction end does not reproduce the germline sequence, and a read error may be involved. The rearrangement uses TRBV4-2 and TRBJ2-1, with TRBD2 identical over 7 bases. Per the germline V gene, CDR1 is LGHNA and CDR2 is YNFKEQ. The CDR3 runs to 18 residues. The CDR3 bases are TGTGCCAGCAGCCAAGATGGGGCTAGCGGAAGCTCCGACAATGAGCAGTTCTTC. Protein sequence: CASSQDGASGSSDNEQFF.

Notes on this clone: The junction shows a germline mismatch at one end, possibly a read error. The chain has TRBV14 and TRBJ2-1; D unresolved. The CDR3 consists of 13 residues. In germline, CDR1 is SGHDN, CDR2 FVKESK. CDR3 amino acids: CASSPGSHNEQFF. The CDR3 bases are TGTGCCAGCAGCCCTGGCTCCCACAATGAGCAGTTCTTC.

V gene TRBV10-3 combines with J gene TRBJ1-6, with 9 bases identical to TRBD1. The CDR3 sequence is 14 residues long. The trim removed 4 bases at V and 7 bases at J, leaving 2 bases unmatched. Germline V lookup: CDR1 ENHRY, CDR2 SYGVKD. CDR3 loop: CAISGTGVNSPLHF. In DNA form, the CDR3 reads TGTGCCATCAGTGGGACAGGGGTAAATTCACCCCTCCACTTT.

The gene calls are TRBV27 and TRBJ2-1, with a tentative D call TRBD2 (6 bases). Germline values: CDR1 MNHEY, CDR2 SMNVEV (reference sequence). Trimming stripped 1 base from V and 13 bases from J, with 20 bases between. The CDR3 covers 15 residues. The CDR3 region is CASSLFRTGASFQFF. The CDR3 DNA reads as TGTGCCAGCAGTTTATTTCGAACGGGAGCTTCGTTTCAGTTCTTC.

The V and J genes are TRBV7-2 and TRBJ1-2; 7 bases fit TRBD1. Germline CDR1 and CDR2: SGHTA and FQGNSA. The ends lost 4 bases at V and 6 bases at J; junction bases unmatched: 8. CDR3 size: 14 residues. CDR3 DNA sequence: TGTGCCAGCAGCTCCCGACAGGGCTTCGATGGCTACACCTTC. Translated, it gives CASSSRQGFDGYTF.

CDR3: CASSQEPGYNSPLHF. CDR3 nucleotides: TGTGCCAGCAGCCAAGAGCCAGGGTATAATTCACCCCTCCACTTT. V is TRBV4-2 and J is TRBJ1-6; D possibly corresponds to TRBD1 (5 bases). Trimming removed 0 bases at V and 4 bases at J, with 7 bases between. The CDR3 is 15 amino acids. Germline V gives CDR1 LGHNA, CDR2 YNFKEQ.

This sequence joins TRBV5-1 and TRBJ2-3; D possibly corresponds to TRBD1 (5 bases). The V end was cut by 1 base, the J end by 4 bases, with 13 bases between. The CDR3 has 15 amino acids. Per the germline V gene, CDR1 is SGHRS and CDR2 is YFSETQ. Here the CDR3 reads CASSLMGLDPDTQYF. The CDR3 DNA sequence: TGCGCCAGCAGCTTGATGGGGCTAGACCCAGATACGCAGTATTTT.

The rearrangement joins TRBV5-5 to TRBJ2-1, with 7 bases aligning to TRBD2. Germline V CDR1 and CDR2: SGHKS, YYEKEE (reference sequence). The CDR3 extends over 14 amino acids. V was pared by 4 bases and J by 5 bases, with 6 bases of the junction left unmatched. This CDR3 is CASSLGRGDNEQFF. As DNA, the CDR3 is TGTGCCAGCAGCCTAGGACGGGGGGACAATGAGCAGTTCTTC.

The genes are TRBV7-6 and TRBJ2-5, with a possible D match to TRBD1 (5 bases). Trimming left V 1 base short and J 5 bases short, with 11 bases between. The CDR3 has 14 amino acids. Germline V gene data show CDR1 as SGHVS and CDR2 as FNYEAQ. CDR3 sequence: CASSLEEGAETQYF. The CDR3 nucleotides are TGTGCCAGCAGCTTAGAGGAAGGGGCCGAGACCCAGTACTTC.

The chain couples TRBV7-2 to TRBJ1-1, with TRBD1 identical over 7 bases. The J segment lost 6 bases and the V segment lost 4 bases, leaving 14 bases of the junction unmatched. This CDR3 has 16 residues. Germline-derived CDR1 and CDR2 are SGHTA and FQGNSA. CDR3 nucleotides: TGTGCCAGCAGCTCCGGGGGGGGGACAGAAATTTCTGAAGCTTTCTTT. This codes for CASSSGGGTEISEAFF.

This chain connects TRBV10-3 to TRBJ1-6; TRBD1 aligns across 10 bases. Per germline, CDR1 ENHRY and CDR2 SYGVKD. Losses at the gene ends were 4 bases for V and 10 bases for J; bases not matched to a gene: 4. The CDR3 loop spans 14 amino acids. The CDR3 nucleotides read TGTGCCATCAGTGTGACAGGGGGCGACTCACCCCTCCACTTT. Its protein product is CAISVTGGDSPLHF.

The chain recombines TRBV4-2 with TRBJ2-4, with 8 bases aligning to TRBD1. V shed 4 bases and J 2 bases; nucleotides not matched to a gene: 7. Germline V lookup: CDR1 LGHNA, CDR2 YNFKEQ. The CDR3 loop spans 16 amino acids. The CDR3 DNA reads as TGTGCCAGCAGCCCAAAGACAGGGGCCACCAAAAACATTCAGTACTTC. Protein product: CASSPKTGATKNIQYF.

The chain carries TRBV4-3 and TRBJ2-3, with a weak D call TRBD1 (5 bases). Trimming removed 6 bases from V and 5 bases from J, with 15 bases in between. Germline assignment: CDR1 LGHNA and CDR2 YSLEER. This CDR3 region has 14 residues. CDR3 nucleotides: TGCGCCAGCAGAAGGGGCGTTGGCGAAGATACGCAGTATTTT. Its protein is CASRRGVGEDTQYF.

The chain combines TRBV7-6 with TRBJ1-2; maybe TRBD1 (5 bases). Trimming stripped 3 bases from V and 3 bases from J, with 11 bases between. Germline V gene sequence: CDR1 SGHVS, CDR2 FNYEAQ. There are 14 residues in the CDR3. The CDR3 spells CASSFAGFDYGYTF. CDR3 coding DNA: TGTGCCAGCAGCTTCGCAGGGTTTGACTATGGCTACACCTTC.

The genes are TRBV4-3 and TRBJ2-5; 8 bases agree with TRBD2. This CDR3 region has 15 residues. Germline CDR1 and CDR2: LGHNA and YSLEER. The V segment lost 0 bases and the J segment 4 bases; nucleotides outside the gene matches: 4. Here the CDR3 reads CASSQDPLAGETQYF. In DNA form, the CDR3 reads TGCGCCAGCAGCCAAGACCCGCTAGCGGGAGAGACCCAGTACTTC.

The V and J genes are TRBV30 and TRBJ1-2, with 7 bases fitting TRBD1. CDR1 and CDR2 from the germline V gene are GTSNPN and SVGIG (reference sequence). The J segment lost 6 bases and the V segment lost 3 bases, leaving 7 bases of the junction unmatched. The length of the CDR3 is 13 residues. The CDR3 region has the DNA TGTGCCTGGAGCATCCGGGACAGCGATGGCTACACCTTC. Translated, it gives CAWSIRDSDGYTF.

The chain joins TRBV11-3 to TRBJ2-1, with 7 bases fitting TRBD2. The J segment lost 5 bases and the V segment lost 4 bases, leaving 8 bases of the junction unmatched. The CDR3 spans 15 residues. From germline, CDR1 is SGHNT and CDR2 YENEEA. Written as DNA, the CDR3 is TGTGCCAGCAGCTCAGCGGCGGGAGCCCACAATGAGCAGTTCTTC. Protein sequence: CASSSAAGAHNEQFF. Together with reference TRBV11-3 and TRBJ2-1, the CDR3 gives the full variable domain: EAGVVQSPRYKIIEKKQPVAFWCNPISGHNTLYWYLQNLGQGPELLIRYENEEAVDDSQLPKDRFSAERLKGVDSTLKIQPAELGDSAVYLCASSSAAGAHNEQFFGPGTRLTVL.

This chain links TRBV6-5 with TRBJ1-1; D might be TRBD1 (6 bases). There are 14 residues in the CDR3. V shed 6 bases and J shed 6 bases, with 17 bases lying between them. The germline CDR1 and CDR2 sequences are MNHEY and SVGAGI. CDR3 region: CASRASVGHAEAFF. CDR3 nucleotides: TGTGCCAGCAGGGCCTCTGTGGGACACGCTGAAGCTTTCTTT.

The V call is TRBV19, the J call TRBJ2-3; D gene uncertain. V lost 4 bases to trimming and J lost 1 base, with 3 bases between them. Germline loops: CDR1 LNHDA, CDR2 SQIVND (reference sequence). This CDR3 region has 12 residues. The CDR3 DNA follows: TGTGCCAGTAGTACAGGCACAGATACGCAGTATTTT. It encodes CASSTGTDTQYF.

The chain has TRBV7-9 and TRBJ1-1, with D possibly being TRBD1 (6 bases). The V end was cut by 5 bases, the J end by 4 bases, with 14 bases between. Germline assignment: CDR1 SEHNR and CDR2 FQNEAQ (reference sequence). This CDR3 has 14 residues. CDR3 residues: CASSPRGGGTEAFF. The CDR3 nucleotides are TGTGCCAGCAGCCCCAGGGGTGGCGGCACTGAAGCTTTCTTT.

This rearrangement joins TRBV30 to TRBJ1-2; the D is unclear. The CDR3 is made up of 15 amino acids. Looked up from germline, CDR1 is GTSNPN and CDR2 is SVGIG (reference sequence). Trimming left V 4 bases short and J 8 bases short, with 23 bases between. The CDR3 reads CAWTLRPEALWGYTF. The CDR3 DNA sequence: TGTGCCTGGACCTTAAGGCCAGAGGCATTGTGGGGCTACACCTTC.

The rearrangement uses TRBV6-4 and TRBJ1-2, with 8 bases identical to TRBD1. CDR3 length: 14 amino acids. Trimming at V came to 3 bases and at J to 7 bases, leaving 7 bases not matched to a gene. The V gene's germline CDR1 is MRHNA and CDR2 SNTAGT. Here the CDR3 DNA reads TGTGCCAGCAGTGAAGCAGGACAGGGCGGTGGCTACACCTTC. Translation gives CASSEAGQGGGYTF.

The rearrangement uses TRBV5-1 and TRBJ1-2; a possible D gene is TRBD1 (5 bases). CDR1 is SGHRS and CDR2 is YFSETQ in the germline V gene. This CDR3 comprises 13 residues. The ends were cut back, 3 bases at V and 4 bases at J, with 10 bases in the middle. The CDR3 loop is CASSSDSLYGYTF. The CDR3 nucleotides read TGCGCCAGCAGCTCAGACAGCCTCTATGGCTACACCTTC. The variable domain in full, with the rest retrieved from reference TRBV5-1 and TRBJ1-2, is KAGVTQTPRYLIKTRGQQVTLSCSPISGHRSVSWYQQTPGQGLQFLFEYFSETQRNKGNFPGRFSGRQFSNSRSEMNVSTLELGDSALYLCASSSDSLYGYTFGSGTRLTVV.

The rearrangement links TRBV5-8 to TRBJ2-7; weak D call: TRBD1 (5 bases). With 4 bases removed from V and 7 bases from J, the gap between germline ends came to 24 bases. CDR1 SGHTS and CDR2 YDEGEE come from the germline V gene. The CDR3 is made up of 16 amino acids. CDR3 loop: CASSVPRRGAASEQYF. As DNA, the CDR3 is TGTGCCAGCAGCGTACCCCGTAGGGGCGCGGCTTCAGAGCAGTACTTC.

This chain joins TRBV18 and TRBJ2-6; weak D call: TRBD1 (5 bases). V dropped 3 bases and J dropped 0 bases, with 15 bases sitting between them. Germline V gives CDR1 KGHSH, CDR2 LQKENI. This CDR3 spans 18 amino acids. The CDR3 here is CASSPLGQPSSGANVLTF. CDR3 DNA sequence: TGTGCCAGCTCACCCTTGGGGCAGCCTAGCTCTGGGGCCAACGTCCTGACTTTC.

The chain joins TRBV23-1 to TRBJ2-2; no firm D call. TRBV23-1 is known as an ORF, though its function is uncertain. Trimming removed 9 bases from V and 7 bases from J, with 6 bases in between. The CDR3 runs to 10 residues. This CDR3 reads CARVSGELFF. The CDR3 region has the DNA TGCGCCAGGGTTAGCGGGGAGCTGTTTTTT.